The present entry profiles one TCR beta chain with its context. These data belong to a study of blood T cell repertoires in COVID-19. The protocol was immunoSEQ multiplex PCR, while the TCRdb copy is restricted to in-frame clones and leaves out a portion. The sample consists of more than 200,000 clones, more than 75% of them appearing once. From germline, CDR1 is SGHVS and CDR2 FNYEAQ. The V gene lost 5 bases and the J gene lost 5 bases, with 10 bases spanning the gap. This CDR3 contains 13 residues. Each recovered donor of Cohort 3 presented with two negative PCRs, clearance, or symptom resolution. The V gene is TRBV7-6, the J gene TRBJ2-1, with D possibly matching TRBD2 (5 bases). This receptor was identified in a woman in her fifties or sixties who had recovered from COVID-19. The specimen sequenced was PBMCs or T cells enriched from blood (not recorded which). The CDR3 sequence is CASSGWRNNEQFF. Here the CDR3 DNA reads TGTGCCAGCAGCGGCTGGAGGAACAATGAGCAGTTCTTC.